This T cell receptor (beta chain) comes out of a study of monozygotic twins with inflammatory bowel disease. Study-wide results and limits: Researchers report that IBD patients shared fewer clonotypes with others than healthy twins, especially amid disease activity. On the inverse Simpson index, IBD patients scored lower for TCRbeta diversity than healthy co-twins.

CDR3 size: 13 residues. Germline V lookup: CDR1 SNHLY, CDR2 FYNNEI. Regarding this clonotype: Its antigen is not identified.

During cDNA synthesis, UMIs that each contained a 6-nucleotide sample barcode were added by means of template switching. Amplification used two nested PCRs: 15 to 20 cycles, then 8 to 10 cycles, on TCRalpha/TCRbeta cDNA. Each CDR3 protein gets one entry in TCRdb, which reprocessed the 5' RACE reads and gives no DNA. Here the sample table reports about 330,000 distinct CDR3 sequences. This sequence joins TRBV2 and TRBJ2-5; as DNA is missing, the TRBD2 call by TCRdb cannot be tested. The origin of this receptor is a human donor with ulcerative colitis or Crohn's disease, or a healthy co-twin of an affected twin (not recorded which). Material: blood. Here the CDR3 reads CASSQGLVVTQYF.